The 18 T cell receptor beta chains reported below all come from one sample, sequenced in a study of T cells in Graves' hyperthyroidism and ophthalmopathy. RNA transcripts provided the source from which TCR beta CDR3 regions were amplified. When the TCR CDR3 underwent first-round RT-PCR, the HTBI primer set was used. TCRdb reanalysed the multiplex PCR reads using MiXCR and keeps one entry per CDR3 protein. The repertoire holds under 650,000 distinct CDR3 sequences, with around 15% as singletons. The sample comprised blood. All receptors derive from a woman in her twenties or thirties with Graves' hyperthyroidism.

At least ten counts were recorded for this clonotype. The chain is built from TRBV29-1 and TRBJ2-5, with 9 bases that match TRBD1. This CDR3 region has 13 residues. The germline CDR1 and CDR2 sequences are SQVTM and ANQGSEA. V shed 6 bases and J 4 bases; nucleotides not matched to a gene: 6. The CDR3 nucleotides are TGCAGCGTCTTGACAGGGGGGGGAGAGACCCAGTACTTC. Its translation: CSVLTGGGETQYF.

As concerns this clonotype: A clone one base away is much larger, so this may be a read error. The CDR3: CASSLARGLPYGQYF. CDR3 bases: TGTGCCAGCAGTTTGGCTCGGGGATTACCCTACGGGCAGTACTTC. The chain is built from TRBV28 and TRBJ2-7; a possible D gene is TRBD2 (5 bases). Germline loops: CDR1 MDHEN, CDR2 SYDVKM. CDR3 length equals 15 residues.

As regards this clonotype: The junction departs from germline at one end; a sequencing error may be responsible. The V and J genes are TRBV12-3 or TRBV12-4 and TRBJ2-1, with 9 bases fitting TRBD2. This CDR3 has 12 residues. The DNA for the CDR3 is TGTGCCAGCATCGGGGCGGGAGGGAAAAGGATCTTC. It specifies CASIGAGGKRIF.

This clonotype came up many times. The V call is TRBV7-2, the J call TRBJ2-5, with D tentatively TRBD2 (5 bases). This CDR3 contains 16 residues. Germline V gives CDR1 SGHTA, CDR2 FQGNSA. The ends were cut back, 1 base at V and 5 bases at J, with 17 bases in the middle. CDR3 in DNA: TGTGCCAGCAGCTTAGAGGCTAGCCCCCTTCGGGAGACCCAGTACTTC. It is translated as CASSLEASPLRETQYF.

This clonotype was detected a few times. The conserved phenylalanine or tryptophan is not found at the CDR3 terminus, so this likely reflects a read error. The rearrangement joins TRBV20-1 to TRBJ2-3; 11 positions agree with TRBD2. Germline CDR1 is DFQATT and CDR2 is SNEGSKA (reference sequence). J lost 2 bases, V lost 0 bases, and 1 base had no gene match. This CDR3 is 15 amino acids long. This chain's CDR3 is CSARDSGRATDTQYL. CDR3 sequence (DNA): TGCAGTGCTAGAGATAGCGGGAGGGCCACAGATACGCAGTATCTT.

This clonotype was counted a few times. CDR3 DNA sequence: TGTGCCAGCACTGCTGGGTATTTCAATAGGGCCCAGTACTTC. Translating it yields CASTAGYFNRAQYF. The rearrangement uses TRBV2 and TRBJ2-7; D remains ambiguous. The length of the CDR3 is 14 residues. Germline V gene lookup returns CDR1 SNHLY and CDR2 FYNNEI. Trimming stripped 7 bases from V and 10 bases from J, with 23 bases between.

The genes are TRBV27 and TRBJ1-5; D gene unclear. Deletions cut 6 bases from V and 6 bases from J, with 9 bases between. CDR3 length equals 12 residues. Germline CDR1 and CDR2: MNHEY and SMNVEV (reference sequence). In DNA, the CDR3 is TGTGCCAGCAGCATGGAAGGTCAGCCCCAGCATTTT. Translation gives CASSMEGQPQHF.

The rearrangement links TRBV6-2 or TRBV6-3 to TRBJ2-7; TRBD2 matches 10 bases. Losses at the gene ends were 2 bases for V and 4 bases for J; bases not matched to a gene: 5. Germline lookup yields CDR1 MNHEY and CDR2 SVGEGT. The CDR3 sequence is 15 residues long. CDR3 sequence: CASSYSDSGRYEQYF. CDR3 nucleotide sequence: TGTGCCAGCAGTTACAGCGATAGCGGGAGGTACGAGCAGTACTTC.

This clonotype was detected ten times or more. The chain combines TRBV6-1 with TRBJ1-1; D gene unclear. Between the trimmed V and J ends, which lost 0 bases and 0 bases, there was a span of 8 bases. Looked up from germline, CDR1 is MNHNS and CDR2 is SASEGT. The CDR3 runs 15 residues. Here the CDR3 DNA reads TGTGCCAGCAGTGAAGCGCTAAGGCTGAACACTGAAGCTTTCTTT. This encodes CASSEALRLNTEAFF.

CDR3 DNA: TGTGCCAGCAGCCAAGATTTGGGGAGAGAGACCCAGTACTTC. This codes for CASSQDLGRETQYF. This sequence joins TRBV3-1 and TRBJ2-5, with D possibly being TRBD2 (5 bases). CDR1 and CDR2 (germline): LGHDT, YNNKEL (reference sequence). V was shortened by 0 bases and J by 4 bases, with 9 bases between the two germline ends. CDR3 size: 14 residues.

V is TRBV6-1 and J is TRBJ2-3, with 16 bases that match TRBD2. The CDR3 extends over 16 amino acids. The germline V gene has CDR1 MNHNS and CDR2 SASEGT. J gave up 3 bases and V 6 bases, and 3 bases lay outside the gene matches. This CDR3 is CASRGLAGGQTDTQYF. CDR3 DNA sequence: TGTGCCAGCAGGGGACTAGCGGGAGGGCAAACAGATACGCAGTATTTT.

CDR3 sequence reads: CSAREREWDGELFF. For the CDR3, the DNA is TGCAGTGCTAGAGAGCGGGAGTGGGACGGGGAGCTGTTTTTT. The rearrangement joins TRBV20-1 to TRBJ2-2; the match to TRBD2 covers 7 bases. The length of the CDR3 is 14 residues. The V gene end was trimmed by 0 bases and the J gene end by 7 bases; junction bases not matched to a gene: 5. Germline V lookup: CDR1 DFQATT, CDR2 SNEGSKA (reference sequence).

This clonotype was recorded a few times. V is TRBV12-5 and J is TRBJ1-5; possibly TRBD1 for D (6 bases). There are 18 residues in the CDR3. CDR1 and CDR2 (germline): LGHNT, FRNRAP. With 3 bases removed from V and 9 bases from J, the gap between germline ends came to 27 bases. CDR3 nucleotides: TGTGCTAGTGGTTTAACGCTCCTTATCAGGGGAAACCTTGTGCCCCAGCATTTT. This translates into CASGLTLLIRGNLVPQHF.

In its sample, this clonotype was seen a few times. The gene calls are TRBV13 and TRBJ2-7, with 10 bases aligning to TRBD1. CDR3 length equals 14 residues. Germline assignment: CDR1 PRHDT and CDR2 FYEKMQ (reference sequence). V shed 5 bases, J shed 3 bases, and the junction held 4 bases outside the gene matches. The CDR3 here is CASSDDRGLYEQYF. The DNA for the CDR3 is TGTGCCAGCAGCGACGACAGGGGGCTCTACGAGCAGTACTTC.

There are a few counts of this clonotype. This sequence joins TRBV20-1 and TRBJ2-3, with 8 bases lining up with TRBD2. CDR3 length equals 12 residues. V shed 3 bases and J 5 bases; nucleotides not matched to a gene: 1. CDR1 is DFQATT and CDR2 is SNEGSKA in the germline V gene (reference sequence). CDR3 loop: CSASLAGDTQYF. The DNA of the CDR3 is TGCAGTGCTAGCCTAGCGGGAGATACGCAGTATTTT.

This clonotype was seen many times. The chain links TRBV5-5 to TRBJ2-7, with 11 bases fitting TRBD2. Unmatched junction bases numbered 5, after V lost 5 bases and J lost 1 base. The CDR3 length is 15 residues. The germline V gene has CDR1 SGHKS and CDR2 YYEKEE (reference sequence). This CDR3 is CASSFSGRGSYEQYF. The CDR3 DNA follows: TGTGCCAGCAGTTTTAGCGGGAGGGGGTCCTACGAGCAGTACTTC.

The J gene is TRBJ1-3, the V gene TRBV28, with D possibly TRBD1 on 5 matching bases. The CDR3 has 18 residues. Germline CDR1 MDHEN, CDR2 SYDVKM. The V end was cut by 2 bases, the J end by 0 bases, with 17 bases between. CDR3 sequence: CASSLVGGDSFSGNTIYF. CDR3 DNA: TGTGCCAGCAGTTTAGTTGGGGGGGACTCCTTCTCTGGAAACACCATATATTTT.

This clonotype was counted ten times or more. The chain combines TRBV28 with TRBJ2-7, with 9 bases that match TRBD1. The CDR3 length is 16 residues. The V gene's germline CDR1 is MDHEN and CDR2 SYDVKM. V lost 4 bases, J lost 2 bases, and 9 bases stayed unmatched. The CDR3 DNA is TGTGCCAGCAGTTACGACAGGGGGTCGGGAACCTACGAGCAGTACTTC. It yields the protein CASSYDRGSGTYEQYF. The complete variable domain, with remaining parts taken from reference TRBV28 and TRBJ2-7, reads DVKVTQSSRYLVKRTGEKVFLECVQDMDHENMFWYRQDPGLGLRLIYFSYDVKMKEKGDIPEGYSVSREKKERFSLILESASTNQTSMYLCASSYDRGSGTYEQYFGPGTRLTVT.